The clone carrying this T cell receptor beta chain was seen ten or more times. This sample was taken from a study of T cells in Graves' hyperthyroidism and ophthalmopathy. Germline CDR1 and CDR2: SGHDT and YYEEEE. The CDR3 covers 12 residues. The ends were cut back, 3 bases at V and 5 bases at J, with 8 bases in the middle. There were TCR beta CDR3 regions amplified from RNA transcripts. The HTBI set primed first-round TCR CDR3 RT-PCR. TCRdb re-derived calls from the multiplex PCR reads in MiXCR, one entry per CDR3 protein. The sample contains some 350,000 distinct CDR3 sequences, approximately 19% of which appear only once.

The V gene is TRBV5-6, the J gene TRBJ1-1; D is unclear. The sequenced sample consisted of blood. This clonotype was sampled from a woman between 18 and 30 years old with Graves' hyperthyroidism. The CDR3 is CASSYLTTEAFF. The CDR3 DNA is TGTGCCAGCAGCTACTTGACGACTGAAGCTTTCTTT.